This record covers a single T cell receptor beta chain. This entry comes from a study of blood T cell repertoires in COVID-19. Study background: The origin of the acute and convalescent COVID-19 samples was the United States, Italy and Spain. Nucleic acid was either cDNA or gDNA, and it came from T cells, B-cell-depleted T cells, or PBMCs.

Trimming took 0 bases from V and 4 from J; bases not matched to a gene: 1. CDR3 length equals 15 residues. CDR1 is SGDLS, CDR2 YYNGEE, per germline. Per the original data handling: Reference gene primer amplification gave nucleated cell count estimates. Profiling relied on immunoSEQ multiplex PCR, and the TCRdb table lists in-frame clones only, not all of them. That table supplies the V and J calls and clone size; D and trimming were determined from the DNA. Of about 73,000 clones detected, roughly 89% appear once; the ten largest clones hold approximately 9%. The sequence came from a man older than 75 with acute or convalescent COVID-19. The genes are TRBV9 and TRBJ2-3, with 11 bases fitting TRBD1. Sequencing was done on a sample of peripheral blood. The DNA for the CDR3 is TGTGCCAGCAGCGTAGGGACAGGGGGCGCAGATACGCAGTATTTT. It translates to CASSVGTGGADTQYF.